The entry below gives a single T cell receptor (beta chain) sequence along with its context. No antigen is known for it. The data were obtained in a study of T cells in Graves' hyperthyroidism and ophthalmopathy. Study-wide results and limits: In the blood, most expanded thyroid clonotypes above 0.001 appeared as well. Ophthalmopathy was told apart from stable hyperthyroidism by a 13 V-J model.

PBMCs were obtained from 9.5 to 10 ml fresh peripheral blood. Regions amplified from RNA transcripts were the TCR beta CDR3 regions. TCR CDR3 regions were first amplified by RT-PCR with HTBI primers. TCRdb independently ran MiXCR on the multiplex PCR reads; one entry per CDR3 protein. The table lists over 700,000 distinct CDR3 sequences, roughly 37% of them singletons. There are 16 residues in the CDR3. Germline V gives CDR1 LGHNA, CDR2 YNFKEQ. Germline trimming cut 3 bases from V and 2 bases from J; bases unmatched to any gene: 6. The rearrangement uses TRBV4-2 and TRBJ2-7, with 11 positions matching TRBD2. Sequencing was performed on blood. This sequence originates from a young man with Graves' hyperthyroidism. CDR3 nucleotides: TGTGCCAGCAGCCAGGGGACTAGCGGACATACCTACGAGCAGTACTTC. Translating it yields CASSQGTSGHTYEQYF.